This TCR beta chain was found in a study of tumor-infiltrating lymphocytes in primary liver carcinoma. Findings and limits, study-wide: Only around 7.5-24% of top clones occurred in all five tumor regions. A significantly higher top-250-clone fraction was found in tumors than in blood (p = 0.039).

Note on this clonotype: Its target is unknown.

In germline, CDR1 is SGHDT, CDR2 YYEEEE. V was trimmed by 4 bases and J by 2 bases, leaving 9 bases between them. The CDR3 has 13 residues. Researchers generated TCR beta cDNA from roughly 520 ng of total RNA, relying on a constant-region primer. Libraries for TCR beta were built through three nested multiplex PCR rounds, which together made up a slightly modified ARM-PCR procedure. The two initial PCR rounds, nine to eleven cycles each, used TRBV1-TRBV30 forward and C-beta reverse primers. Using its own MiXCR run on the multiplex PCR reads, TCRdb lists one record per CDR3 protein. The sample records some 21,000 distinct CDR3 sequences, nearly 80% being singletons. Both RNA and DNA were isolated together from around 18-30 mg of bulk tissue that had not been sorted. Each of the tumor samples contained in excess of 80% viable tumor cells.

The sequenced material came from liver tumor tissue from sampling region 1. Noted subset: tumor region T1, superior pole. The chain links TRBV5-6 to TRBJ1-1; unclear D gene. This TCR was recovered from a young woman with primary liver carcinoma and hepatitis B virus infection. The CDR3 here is CASSALGNTEAFF. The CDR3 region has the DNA TGTGCCAGCAGCGCTCTCGGAAACACTGAAGCTTTCTTT. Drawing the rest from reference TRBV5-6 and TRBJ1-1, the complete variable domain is DAGVTQSPTHLIKTRGQQVTLRCSPKSGHDTVSWYQQALGQGPQFIFQYYEEEERQRGNFPDRFSGHQFPNYSSELNVNALLLGDSALYLCASSALGNTEAFFGQGTRLTVV.